This T cell receptor beta chain was recorded in a study of cytomegalovirus exposure and HLA in healthy donors. Study summary: There were about 85 million unique TCRs (from HLA-typed donors) in an early data release.

Note on this clone: What it binds is not known.

Whole-study results and caveats: Analyses of presence and absence presupposed an approximately uniform sequencing depth across donors. Follow-up analysis seemed to connect common viral pathogens with several of the most significant clusters identified.

Unmatched junction bases numbered 7, after V lost 4 bases and J lost 2 bases. The CDR3 runs to 15 residues. CDR1 is SGHDN, CDR2 FVKESK, per germline. PCR employed 60 Vbeta and 13 Jbeta primers. The data were produced by immunoSEQ multiplex PCR, yet TCRdb's version contains in-frame clones alone and is incomplete. The profile shows 150,000 to 200,000 clones, approximately 86% of them singletons. The origin of this receptor is a woman aged 18-29 years in good health and CMV-seronegative. The sequenced sample was PBMCs. V usage is TRBV14 and J usage is TRBJ2-7; 8 bases are shared with TRBD2. The CDR3, as DNA: TGTGCCAGCAGCCCCCTGGCGGGAGGCGCCTACGAGCAGTACTTC. Its translation is CASSPLAGGAYEQYF.